Listed below are T cell receptor beta chains from one sample, sequenced in a study of T cells after yellow fever vaccination. In TCRdb, the 5' RACE reads were re-called with MiXCR into one record per CDR3 protein. This sample yields approximately 70,000 distinct CDR3 sequences, of which 6.5% are seen a single time; about 39% belongs to the top ten. Here the sequenced sample was CD8+ T cells sorted from PBMCs, taken roughly seven weeks after the first yellow fever vaccination. The receptors shown here come from a young man who received the YFV17D yellow fever vaccine. Both conserved end residues are part of each CDR3. Fields, in order: J gene, clone size, V gene, D gene, CDR3 protein, CDR3 DNA. The D gene is left open where the match is weak. Size tells how often a clone was seen (once, few, many) or the class of an expanded clone, and some rows leave it out.

J: TRBJ2-5
size: few
V: TRBV13
D: -
CDR3: CASTPTGPGRTQYF
DNA: TGTGCCAGCACCCCAACCGGGCCGGGTAGGACCCAGTACTTC

J: TRBJ1-1
size: many
V: TRBV3-1
D: -
CDR3: CASSPREGPEKAFF
DNA: TGTGCCAGCAGCCCCCGGGAGGGGCCAGAGAAAGCTTTCTTT

J: TRBJ2-5
size: -
V: TRBV4-1
D: -
CDR3: CASSPGTLSETQYF
DNA: TGCGCCAGCAGCCCCGGGACCCTCAGCGAGACCCAGTACTTC

J: TRBJ1-4
size: many
V: TRBV29-1
D: TRBD1
CDR3: CSVQGGNEKLFF
DNA: TGCAGCGTCCAGGGGGGGAATGAAAAACTGTTTTTT

J: TRBJ2-7
size: -
V: TRBV19
D: -
CDR3: CASSIGQGSSYEQYF
DNA: TGTGCCAGTAGTATCGGGCAGGGGAGCTCCTACGAGCAGTACTTC

J: TRBJ1-1
size: many
V: TRBV4-1
D: -
CDR3: CASSQESGFTTEAFF
DNA: TGCGCCAGCAGCCAAGAATCAGGGTTTACGACTGAAGCTTTCTTT

J: TRBJ1-2
size: -
V: TRBV7-9
D: -
CDR3: CASSLEFGADYGYTF
DNA: TGTGCCAGCAGCTTAGAGTTTGGGGCTGACTATGGCTACACCTTC

J: TRBJ1-6
size: many
V: TRBV20-1
D: -
CDR3: CSARDAGSSYNSPLHF
DNA: TGCAGTGCTAGAGATGCAGGGAGCTCCTATAATTCACCCCTCCACTTT

J: TRBJ1-5
size: many
V: TRBV5-5
D: TRBD1
CDR3: CASRGRDSSLRPQHF
DNA: TGTGCCAGCAGGGGCCGGGACAGCTCCCTTCGGCCCCAGCATTTT

J: TRBJ1-5
size: -
V: TRBV4-1
D: -
CDR3: CASSQAGRGRNQPQHF
DNA: TGCGCCAGCAGCCAAGCAGGACGGGGGCGCAATCAGCCCCAGCATTTT

J: TRBJ2-3
size: many
V: TRBV3-1
D: -
CDR3: CASSQVHGGHSTDTQYF
DNA: TGTGCCAGCAGCCAAGTACACGGGGGACACAGCACAGATACGCAGTATTTT

J: TRBJ1-2
size: many
V: TRBV27
D: -
CDR3: CASSLAVGTGYGYTF
DNA: TGTGCCAGCAGTCTCGCAGTCGGTACGGGATATGGCTACACCTTC

J: TRBJ2-3
size: many
V: TRBV5-1
D: -
CDR3: CASSLVLPTDTQYF
DNA: TGCGCCAGCAGCCTCGTCCTACCCACAGATACGCAGTATTTT

J: TRBJ1-5
size: many
V: TRBV12-3/TRBV12-4
D: -
CDR3: CASSRVWQPQHF
DNA: TGTGCCAGCAGTCGGGTTTGGCAGCCCCAGCATTTT

J: TRBJ2-1
size: many
V: TRBV20-1
D: TRBD1
CDR3: CSARDWAVNRGNEQFF
DNA: TGCAGTGCTAGAGATTGGGCCGTGAACAGGGGGAATGAGCAGTTCTTC

J: TRBJ2-6
size: -
V: TRBV12-3/TRBV12-4
D: -
CDR3: CAISLGPGVIFSGANVLTF
DNA: TGTGCCATCAGTTTAGGGCCCGGTGTTATCTTCTCTGGGGCCAACGTCCTGACTTTC

J: TRBJ2-3
size: -
V: TRBV11-2
D: -
CDR3: CASSHGQLRGLPFLTDTQYF
DNA: TGTGCCAGCAGCCACGGACAGCTTAGGGGACTCCCATTTCTCACAGATACGCAGTATTTT

J: TRBJ2-7
size: few
V: TRBV20-1
D: TRBD2
CDR3: CSARGLADPSDEQYF
DNA: TGCAGTGCTAGAGGACTAGCGGATCCTTCGGACGAGCAGTACTTC

J: TRBJ1-5
size: many
V: TRBV4-1
D: -
CDR3: CASSQLPLGGWQPQHF
DNA: TGCGCCAGCAGCCAACTCCCACTCGGAGGGTGGCAGCCCCAGCATTTT

J: TRBJ1-2
size: many
V: TRBV6-5
D: TRBD1
CDR3: CASSTDRGFYGYTF
DNA: TGTGCCAGCAGCACCGACAGGGGCTTCTATGGCTACACCTTC

J: TRBJ2-3
size: many
V: TRBV6-1
D: TRBD1
CDR3: CASCRDRGRNVDTQYF
DNA: TGTGCCAGCTGCCGGGACAGGGGGCGAAATGTAGATACGCAGTATTTT

J: TRBJ2-1
size: few
V: TRBV7-2
D: -
CDR3: CASVQGRYNEQFF
DNA: TGTGCCAGCGTCCAGGGACGCTACAATGAGCAGTTCTTC

J: TRBJ2-2
size: many
V: TRBV7-3
D: -
CDR3: CASSLVSWQLGGELFF
DNA: TGTGCCAGCAGCTTAGTATCATGGCAATTGGGCGGGGAGCTGTTTTTT

J: TRBJ2-7
size: many
V: TRBV6-2/TRBV6-3
D: -
CDR3: CASSDPYEQYF
DNA: TGTGCCAGCAGTGACCCCTACGAGCAGTACTTC

J: TRBJ1-1
size: -
V: TRBV6-2/TRBV6-3
D: -
CDR3: CASSPPEQGMNTEAFF
DNA: TGTGCCAGCAGCCCCCCCGAACAGGGTATGAACACTGAAGCTTTCTTT

J: TRBJ2-3
size: -
V: TRBV4-1
D: -
CDR3: CASSQEGVRENTDTQYF
DNA: TGCGCCAGCAGCCAAGAGGGGGTCCGGGAGAACACAGATACGCAGTATTTT

J: TRBJ1-1
size: few
V: TRBV5-1
D: -
CDR3: CASSYRRLMNTEAFF
DNA: TGCGCCAGCAGCTACCGACGGCTGATGAACACTGAAGCTTTCTTT

J: TRBJ2-7
size: many
V: TRBV11-2
D: -
CDR3: CASSSSAGVLYEQYF
DNA: TGTGCCAGCAGTTCCTCCGCCGGGGTCTTATACGAGCAGTACTTC

J: TRBJ2-3
size: few
V: TRBV10-3
D: TRBD2
CDR3: CAISDPVGGGVTSGGTDTQYF
DNA: TGTGCCATCAGTGACCCAGTCGGTGGGGGAGTCACTAGCGGGGGGACAGATACGCAGTATTTT

J: TRBJ2-3
size: many
V: TRBV24-1
D: TRBD1
CDR3: CATSPIGTGPQYF
DNA: TGTGCCACCAGTCCGATAGGGACAGGGCCGCAGTATTTT

J: TRBJ2-1
size: -
V: TRBV11-2
D: TRBD2
CDR3: CASSFRDSSGGVDNEQFF
DNA: TGTGCCAGCAGCTTTAGAGACTCCAGCGGGGGGGTTGACAATGAGCAGTTCTTC

J: TRBJ2-7
size: many
V: TRBV5-1
D: TRBD1
CDR3: CASGTGDSYEQYF
DNA: TGCGCCAGCGGGACAGGGGACTCCTACGAGCAGTACTTC

J: TRBJ2-1
size: many
V: TRBV4-2
D: -
CDR3: CASSQADYYYNEQFF
DNA: TGTGCCAGCAGCCAAGCGGACTACTACTACAATGAGCAGTTCTTC

J: TRBJ1-3
size: few
V: TRBV15
D: -
CDR3: CATSRATGTFSGNTIYF
DNA: TGTGCCACCAGCAGGGCGACAGGTACCTTCTCTGGAAACACCATATATTTT

J: TRBJ2-2
size: many
V: TRBV25-1
D: -
CDR3: CASSDGVGGTGELFF
DNA: TGTGCCAGCAGTGATGGAGTAGGAGGTACCGGGGAGCTGTTTTTT

J: TRBJ1-1
size: few
V: TRBV13
D: -
CDR3: CASSFREAFF
DNA: TGTGCCAGCAGCTTTCGGGAGGCTTTCTTT

J: TRBJ2-1
size: -
V: TRBV6-2/TRBV6-3
D: TRBD2
CDR3: CASSYLSIAGSHEQFF
DNA: TGTGCCAGCAGTTACTTGAGTATAGCGGGGTCGCATGAGCAGTTCTTC

J: TRBJ2-3
size: -
V: TRBV19
D: -
CDR3: CASSWVDSTDTQYF
DNA: TGTGCCAGTAGTTGGGTAGACAGCACAGATACGCAGTATTTT

J: TRBJ2-1
size: -
V: TRBV12-3/TRBV12-4
D: -
CDR3: CASSFSGLRGPEQFF
DNA: TGTGCCAGCAGTTTTTCCGGACTCCGGGGTCCTGAGCAGTTCTTC

J: TRBJ1-2
size: few
V: TRBV2
D: -
CDR3: CASSSRGPTYGYTF
DNA: TGTGCCAGCAGTTCCAGGGGACCGACCTATGGCTACACCTTC

J: TRBJ1-6
size: many
V: TRBV27
D: -
CDR3: CASSWVRNSPLHF
DNA: TGTGCCAGCAGTTGGGTTCGTAATTCACCCCTCCACTTT

J: TRBJ2-7
size: -
V: TRBV7-8
D: -
CDR3: CASTSSLNEQYF
DNA: TGTGCCAGCACCTCTTCTCTGAACGAGCAGTACTTC